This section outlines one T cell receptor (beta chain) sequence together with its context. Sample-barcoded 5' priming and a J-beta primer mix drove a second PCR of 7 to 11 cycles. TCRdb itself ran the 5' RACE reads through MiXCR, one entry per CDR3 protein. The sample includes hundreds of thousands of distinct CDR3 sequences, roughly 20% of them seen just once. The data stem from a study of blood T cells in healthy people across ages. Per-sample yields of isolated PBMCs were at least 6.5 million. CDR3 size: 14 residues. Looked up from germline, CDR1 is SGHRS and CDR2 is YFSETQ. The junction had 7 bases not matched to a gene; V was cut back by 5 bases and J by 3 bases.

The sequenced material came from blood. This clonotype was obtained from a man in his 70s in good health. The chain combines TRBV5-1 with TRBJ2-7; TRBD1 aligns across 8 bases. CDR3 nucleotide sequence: TGCGCCAGCAGTGGTCAGGGGGCATTCTACGAGCAGTACTTC. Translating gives CASSGQGAFYEQYF.